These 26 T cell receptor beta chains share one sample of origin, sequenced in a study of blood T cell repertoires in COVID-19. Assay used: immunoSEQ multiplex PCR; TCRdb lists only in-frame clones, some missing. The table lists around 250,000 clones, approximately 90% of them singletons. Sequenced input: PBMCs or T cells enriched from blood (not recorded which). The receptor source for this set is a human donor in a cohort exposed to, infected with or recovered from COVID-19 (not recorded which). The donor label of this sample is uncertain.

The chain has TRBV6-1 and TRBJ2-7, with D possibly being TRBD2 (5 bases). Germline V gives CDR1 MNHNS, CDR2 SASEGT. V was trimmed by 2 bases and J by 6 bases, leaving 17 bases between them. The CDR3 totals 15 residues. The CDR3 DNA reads TGTGCCAGCAGTGAATCAACAGCGGTTAGTTTCGAGCAGTACTTC. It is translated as CASSESTAVSFEQYF.

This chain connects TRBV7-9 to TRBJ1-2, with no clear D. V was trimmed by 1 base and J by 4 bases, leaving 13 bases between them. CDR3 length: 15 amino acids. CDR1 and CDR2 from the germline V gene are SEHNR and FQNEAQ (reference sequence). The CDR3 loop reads CASSLGRGGGYGYTF. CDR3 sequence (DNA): TGTGCCAGCAGCTTAGGACGCGGTGGCGGCTATGGCTACACCTTC.

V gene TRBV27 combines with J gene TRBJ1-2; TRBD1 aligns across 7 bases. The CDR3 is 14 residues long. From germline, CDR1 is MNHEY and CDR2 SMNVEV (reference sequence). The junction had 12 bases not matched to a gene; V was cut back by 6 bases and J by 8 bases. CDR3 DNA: TGTGCCAGCAGGCCAGGGGGTGGCTGGGGGGGCTACACCTTC. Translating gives CASRPGGGWGGYTF.

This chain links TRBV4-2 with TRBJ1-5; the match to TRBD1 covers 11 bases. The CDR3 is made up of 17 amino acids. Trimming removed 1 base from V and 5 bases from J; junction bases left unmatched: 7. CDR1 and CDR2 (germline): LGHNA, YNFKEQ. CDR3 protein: CASSQGRTGGLDQPQHF. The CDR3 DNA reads TGTGCCAGCAGCCAAGGAAGGACAGGGGGCTTGGATCAGCCCCAGCATTTT.

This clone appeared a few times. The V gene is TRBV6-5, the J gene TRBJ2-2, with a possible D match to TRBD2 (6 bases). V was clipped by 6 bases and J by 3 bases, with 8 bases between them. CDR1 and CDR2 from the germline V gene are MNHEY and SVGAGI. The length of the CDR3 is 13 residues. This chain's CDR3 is CASRTGDTGELFF. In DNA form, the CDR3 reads TGTGCCAGCAGGACGGGGGACACCGGGGAGCTGTTTTTT.

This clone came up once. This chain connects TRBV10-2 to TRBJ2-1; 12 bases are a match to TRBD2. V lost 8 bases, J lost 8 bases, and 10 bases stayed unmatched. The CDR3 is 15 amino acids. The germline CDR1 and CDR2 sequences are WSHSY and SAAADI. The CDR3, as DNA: TGCGCCAGCGGACCTAGCGGGGGGGCCCTCTATGAGCAGTTCTTC. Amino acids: CASGPSGGALYEQFF.

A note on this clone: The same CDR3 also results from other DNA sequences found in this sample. The CDR3 coding sequence is TGCGCCAGCAGCCTTAGCCCTAGCGGGTACAATGAGCAGTTCTTC. This encodes CASSLSPSGYNEQFF. This rearrangement joins TRBV4-1 to TRBJ2-1; TRBD2 aligns across 8 bases. The V gene's germline CDR1 is MGHRA and CDR2 YSYEKL. This CDR3 contains 15 residues. V gave up 4 bases and J gave up 4 bases; unmatched junction bases: 6.

CDR3 residues: CASSPTRQGGGYTF. The CDR3 region has the DNA TGTGCCAGCAGTCCGACCCGACAGGGAGGAGGCTACACCTTC. V gene TRBV6-5 combines with J gene TRBJ1-2; TRBD1 aligns across 7 bases. From germline, CDR1 is MNHEY and CDR2 SVGAGI. J was trimmed by 8 bases and V by 5 bases; bases with no gene match: 11. CDR3 length: 14 amino acids.

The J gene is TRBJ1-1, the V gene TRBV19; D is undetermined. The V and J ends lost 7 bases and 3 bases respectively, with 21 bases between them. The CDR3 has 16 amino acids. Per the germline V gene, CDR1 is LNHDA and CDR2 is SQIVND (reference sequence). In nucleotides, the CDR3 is TGTGCCAGTAAATTCGACACCAATCCCCCCTACACTGAAGCTTTCTTT. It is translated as CASKFDTNPPYTEAFF. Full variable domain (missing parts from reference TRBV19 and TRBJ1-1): DGGITQSPKYLFRKEGQNVTLSCEQNLNHDAMYWYRQDPGQGLRLIYYSQIVNDFQKGDIAEGYSVSREKKESFPLTVTSAQKNPTAFYLCASKFDTNPPYTEAFFGQGTRLTVV.

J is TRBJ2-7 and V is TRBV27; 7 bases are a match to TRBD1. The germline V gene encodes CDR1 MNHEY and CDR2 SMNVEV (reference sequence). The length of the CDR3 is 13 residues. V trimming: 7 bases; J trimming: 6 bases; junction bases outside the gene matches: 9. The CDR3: CASMHRQGFEQYF. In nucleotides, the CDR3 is TGTGCCAGCATGCACAGACAGGGCTTCGAGCAGTACTTC.

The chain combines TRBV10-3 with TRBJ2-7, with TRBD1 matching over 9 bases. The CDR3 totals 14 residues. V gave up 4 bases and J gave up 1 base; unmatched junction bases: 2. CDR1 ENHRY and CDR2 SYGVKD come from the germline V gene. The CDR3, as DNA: TGTGCCATCAGTGGGACAGGGGAATCCTACGAGCAGTACTTC. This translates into CAISGTGESYEQYF.

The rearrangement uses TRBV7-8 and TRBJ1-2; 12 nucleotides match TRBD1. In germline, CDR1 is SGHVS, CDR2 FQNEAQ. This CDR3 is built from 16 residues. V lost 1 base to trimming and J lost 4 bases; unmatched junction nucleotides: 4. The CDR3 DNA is TGTGCCAGCAGCTTAGAAGGGACAGGGGGCCTCTATGGCTACACCTTC. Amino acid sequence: CASSLEGTGGLYGYTF. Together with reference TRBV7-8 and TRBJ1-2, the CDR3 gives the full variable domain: GAGVSQSPRYKVAKRGQDVALRCDPISGHVSLFWYQQALGQGPEFLTYFQNEAQLDKSGLPSDRFFAERPEGSVSTLKIQRTQQEDSAVYLCASSLEGTGGLYGYTFGSGTRLTVV.

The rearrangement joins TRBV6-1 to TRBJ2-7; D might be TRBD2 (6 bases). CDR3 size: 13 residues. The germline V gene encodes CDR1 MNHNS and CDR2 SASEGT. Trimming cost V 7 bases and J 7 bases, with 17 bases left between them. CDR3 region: CASTGGGRWEQYF. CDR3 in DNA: TGTGCCAGCACGGGCGGAGGGAGATGGGAGCAGTACTTC.

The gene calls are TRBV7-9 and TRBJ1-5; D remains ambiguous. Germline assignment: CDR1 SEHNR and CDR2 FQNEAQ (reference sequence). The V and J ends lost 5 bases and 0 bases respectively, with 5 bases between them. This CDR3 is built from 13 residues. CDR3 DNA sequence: TGTGCCAGCAGCCTCAGTAGCAATCAGCCCCAGCATTTT. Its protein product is CASSLSSNQPQHF. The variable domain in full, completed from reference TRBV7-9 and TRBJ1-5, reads DTGVSQNPRHKITKRGQNVTFRCDPISEHNRLYWYRQTLGQGPEFLTYFQNEAQLEKSRLLSDRFSAERPKGSFSTLEIQRTEQGDSAMYLCASSLSSNQPQHFGDGTRLSIL.

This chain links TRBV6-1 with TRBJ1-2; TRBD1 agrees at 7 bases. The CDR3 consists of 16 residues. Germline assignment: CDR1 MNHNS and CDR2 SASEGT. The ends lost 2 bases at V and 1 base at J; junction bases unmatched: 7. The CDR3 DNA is TGTGCCAGCAGTGAAATTGGGGACAGCCGTAACTATGGCTACACCTTC. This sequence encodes CASSEIGDSRNYGYTF.

CDR3 coding DNA: TGTGCCAGCAGTGCGCGACAGGGGACCATGAACACTGAAGCTTTCTTT. It is translated as CASSARQGTMNTEAFF. This sequence joins TRBV6-1 and TRBJ1-1; 8 bases align to TRBD1. The V and J ends lost 4 bases and 0 bases, in that order; junction bases with no gene match: 7. This CDR3 is 16 amino acids long. CDR1 MNHNS and CDR2 SASEGT come from the germline V gene.

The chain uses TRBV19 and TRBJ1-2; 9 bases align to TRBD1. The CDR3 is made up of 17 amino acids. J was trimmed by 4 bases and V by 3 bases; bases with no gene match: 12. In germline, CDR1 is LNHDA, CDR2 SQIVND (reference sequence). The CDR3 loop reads CASSIGTTGGQSYGYTF. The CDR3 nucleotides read TGTGCCAGTAGTATTGGGACGACAGGGGGACAAAGCTATGGCTACACCTTC.

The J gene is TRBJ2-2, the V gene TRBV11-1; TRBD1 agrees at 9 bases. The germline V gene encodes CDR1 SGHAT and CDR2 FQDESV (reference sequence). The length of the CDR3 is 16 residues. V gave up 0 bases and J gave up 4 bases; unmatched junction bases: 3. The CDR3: CASSLATTGGTGELFF. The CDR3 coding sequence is TGTGCCAGCAGCTTAGCGACGACAGGGGGCACCGGGGAGCTGTTTTTT.

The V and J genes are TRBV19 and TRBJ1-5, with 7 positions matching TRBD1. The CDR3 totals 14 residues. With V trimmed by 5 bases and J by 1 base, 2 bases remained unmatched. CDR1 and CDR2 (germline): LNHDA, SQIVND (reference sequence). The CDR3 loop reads CASSVTGSNQPQHF. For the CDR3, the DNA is TGTGCCAGTAGTGTGACAGGGAGCAATCAGCCCCAGCATTTT.

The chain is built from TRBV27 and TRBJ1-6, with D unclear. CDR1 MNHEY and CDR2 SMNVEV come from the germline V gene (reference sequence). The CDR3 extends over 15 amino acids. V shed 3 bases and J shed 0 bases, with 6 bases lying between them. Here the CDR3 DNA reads TGTGCCAGCAGTTTCTCGAGCTCCTATAATTCACCCCTCCACTTT. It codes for CASSFSSSYNSPLHF.

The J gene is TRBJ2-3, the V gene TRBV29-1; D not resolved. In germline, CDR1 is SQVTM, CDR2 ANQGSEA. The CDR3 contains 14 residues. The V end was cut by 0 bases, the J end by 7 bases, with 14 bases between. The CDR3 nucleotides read TGCAGCGTTGAAGACTTGCCCCATCACAATACGCAGTATTTT. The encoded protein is CSVEDLPHHNTQYF.

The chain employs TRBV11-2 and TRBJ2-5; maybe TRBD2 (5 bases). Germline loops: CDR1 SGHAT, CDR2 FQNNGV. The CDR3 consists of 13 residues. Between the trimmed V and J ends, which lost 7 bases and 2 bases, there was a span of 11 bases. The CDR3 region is CASTLPGQETQYF. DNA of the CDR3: TGTGCCAGCACCCTACCGGGGCAAGAGACCCAGTACTTC.

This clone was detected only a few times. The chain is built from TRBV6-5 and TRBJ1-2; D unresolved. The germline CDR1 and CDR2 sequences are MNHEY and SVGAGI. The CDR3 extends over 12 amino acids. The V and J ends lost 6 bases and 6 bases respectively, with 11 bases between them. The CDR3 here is CASRSSLDGYTF. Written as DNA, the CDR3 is TGTGCCAGCAGATCAAGCCTCGATGGCTACACCTTC.

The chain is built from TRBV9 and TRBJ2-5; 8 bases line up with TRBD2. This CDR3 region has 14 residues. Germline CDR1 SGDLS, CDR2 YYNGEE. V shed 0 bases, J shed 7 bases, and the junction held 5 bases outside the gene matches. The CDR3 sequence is CASSVGGAGGTQYF. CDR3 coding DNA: TGTGCCAGCAGCGTAGGCGGGGCGGGGGGGACCCAGTACTTC.

The CDR3 loop is CASTTTSNQPQHF. For the CDR3, the DNA is TGTGCCAGCACAACAACGAGCAATCAGCCCCAGCATTTT. The chain carries TRBV6-5 and TRBJ1-5; D gene ambiguous. Germline CDR1 is MNHEY and CDR2 is SVGAGI. The V and J ends lost 7 bases and 1 base respectively, with 8 bases between them. The CDR3 is made up of 13 amino acids.

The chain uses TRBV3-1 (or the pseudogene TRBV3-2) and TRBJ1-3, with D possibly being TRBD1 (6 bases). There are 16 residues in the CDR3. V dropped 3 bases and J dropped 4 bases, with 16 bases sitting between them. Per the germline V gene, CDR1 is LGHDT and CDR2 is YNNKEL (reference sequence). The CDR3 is CASSQDSTEPGNTIYF. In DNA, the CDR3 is TGTGCCAGCAGCCAGGACAGCACCGAGCCGGGAAACACCATATATTTT.